This entry concerns a single T cell receptor (beta chain). What it binds is unknown. The junction shows a germline mismatch at one end, possibly a read error. The germline CDR1 and CDR2 sequences are MNHEY and SVGAGI. This CDR3 contains 16 residues. The data originate from a study of tumor-infiltrating lymphocytes in primary liver carcinoma. About the study: The study enrolled male and female patients aged 30 to 69 years. Study-wide results and caveats: In tumor-adjacent and tumor-blood pairs, overlap was lower than in tumor region pairs. The top-250-clone fraction was significantly higher in tumors than in blood (p = 0.039).

Blood RNA was derived from unsorted whole blood, and germline DNA was extracted too. A constant-region primer primed TCR beta cDNA synthesis from about 550 ng of total RNA. Modified slightly, ARM-PCR produced TCR beta libraries over three nested multiplex PCR rounds. TRBV1-TRBV30 forward primers and a C-beta reverse primer were used in the first two PCR rounds, which each ran for ten to eleven cycles. From the multiplex PCR reads, TCRdb called clonotypes with MiXCR, one entry per CDR3 protein. The data contain fewer than 350,000 distinct CDR3 sequences, 50% to 70% of them singletons. The rearrangement joins TRBV6-5 to TRBJ1-4; D is perhaps TRBD1 (6 bases). This clonotype originated in a man aged 35 to 55 with primary liver carcinoma and hepatitis B virus infection. Sequenced input: peripheral blood. The CDR3, as DNA: TGTGCCTGCAGTTACTCGTCCGGGACATCAAATGAAAAACTGTTTTTT. Protein: CACSYSSGTSNEKLFF.